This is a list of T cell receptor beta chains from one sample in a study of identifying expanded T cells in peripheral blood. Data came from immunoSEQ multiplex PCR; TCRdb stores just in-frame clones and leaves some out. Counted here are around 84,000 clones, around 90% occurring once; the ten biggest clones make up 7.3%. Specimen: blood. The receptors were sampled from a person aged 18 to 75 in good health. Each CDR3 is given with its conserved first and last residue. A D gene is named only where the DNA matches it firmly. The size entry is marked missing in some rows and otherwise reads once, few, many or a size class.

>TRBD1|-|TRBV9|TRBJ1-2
TGTGCCAGCAGCCCGCGGAGTAGTTCGACAGGGGGCACTGGCTATGGCTACACCTTC
CASSPRSSSTGGTGYGYTF
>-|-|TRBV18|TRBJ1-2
TGTGCCAGCTCACCACCGGGGTCGGAGGCTAACTATGGCTACACCTTC
CASSPPGSEANYGYTF
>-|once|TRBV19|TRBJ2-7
TGTGCCAGTAGTATCTCTCTAGGGACTCCCTACGAGCAGTACTTC
CASSISLGTPYEQYF
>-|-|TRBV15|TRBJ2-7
TGTGCCACCAGCAGAGTCCCCAGGGGCGAGCAGTACTTC
CATSRVPRGEQYF
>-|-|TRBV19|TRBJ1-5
TGTGCCAGTAGTTGGTCGGCAGGAAGCAACCAGCCCCAGCATTTT
CASSWSAGSNQPQHF
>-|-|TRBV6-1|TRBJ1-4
TGTGCCAGCGCGTGGGGGGAAACTAATGAAAAACTGTTTTTT
CASAWGETNEKLFF
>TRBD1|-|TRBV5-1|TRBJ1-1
TGCGCCAGCAGTAAAGGGGGGACAGCTGAAGCTTTCTTT
CASSKGGTAEAFF
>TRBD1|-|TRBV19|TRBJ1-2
TGTGCCAGCCAGGGACAGGGTATTACAAACTATGGCTACACCTTC
CASQGQGITNYGYTF
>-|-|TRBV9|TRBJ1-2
TGTGCCAGCAGCGTAGGCCCCCAGGGCTATGGCTACACCTTC
CASSVGPQGYGYTF
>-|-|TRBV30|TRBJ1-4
TGTGCCTGGAGTGTAGTGAGTGAAAGTGAACTGTTTTTT
CAWSVVSESELFF
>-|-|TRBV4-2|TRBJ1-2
TGTGCCAGCAGCCAAGATGTTGGGGGGCTCGATAACTATGGCTACACCTTC
CASSQDVGGLDNYGYTF
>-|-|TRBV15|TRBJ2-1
TGTGCCACCAGTCAGCAATCCTACAATGAGCAGTTCTTC
CATSQQSYNEQFF
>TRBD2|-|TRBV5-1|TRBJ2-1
TGCGCCAGCAGCTTGTCAACGTTGGCTAGCGGTTACAATGAGCAGTTCTTC
CASSLSTLASGYNEQFF
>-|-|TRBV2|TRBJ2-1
TGTGCCAGCAGAACTCAGGGCCTCTACAATGAGCAGTTCTTC
CASRTQGLYNEQFF
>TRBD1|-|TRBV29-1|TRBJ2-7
TGCAGCGTCTTCGAAACAGGGGCTCACGAGCAGTACTTC
CSVFETGAHEQYF
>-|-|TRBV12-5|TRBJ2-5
TGTGCTAGTAGGGGAGTGGAGGAGACCCAGTACTTC
CASRGVEETQYF
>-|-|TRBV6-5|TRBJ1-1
TGTGCCAGCATCCCCGACGGTAACACTGAAGCTTTCTTT
CASIPDGNTEAFF
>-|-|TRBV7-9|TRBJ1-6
TGTGCCAGCAGCTTAGCAGGGAATTCACCCCTCCACTTT
CASSLAGNSPLHF
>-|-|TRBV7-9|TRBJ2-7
TGTGCCAGCAGCTTTGCAGAGGAATACTCCTACGAGCAGTACTTC
CASSFAEEYSYEQYF
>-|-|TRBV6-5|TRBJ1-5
TGTGCCAGCAGTATAACAGGGCTTAGCAATCAGCCCCAGCATTTT
CASSITGLSNQPQHF
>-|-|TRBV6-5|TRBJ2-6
TGTGCCAGCAGTTACGCAGACTCTGGGGCCAACGTCCTGACTTTC
CASSYADSGANVLTF
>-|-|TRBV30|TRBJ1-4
TGTGCCTGGAGTGGGGGGCTTGCAACTAATGAAAAACTGTTTTTT
CAWSGGLATNEKLFF
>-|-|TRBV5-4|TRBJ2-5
TGTGCCAGCAGCTCAGCCGGGACTACCCAGTACTTC
CASSSAGTTQYF
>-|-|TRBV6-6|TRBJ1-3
TGTGCCAGCAGAACAGAAAACTCTGGAAACACCATATATTTT
CASRTENSGNTIYF
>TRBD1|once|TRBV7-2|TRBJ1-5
TGTGCCAGCAGTTTTACAGGGGGGACAGGGAACAATCAGCCCCAGCATTTT
CASSFTGGTGNNQPQHF
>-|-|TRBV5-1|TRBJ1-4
TGCGCCAGCAGCTTGGGAGGCCGTACAACTAATGAAAAACTGTTTTTT
CASSLGGRTTNEKLFF
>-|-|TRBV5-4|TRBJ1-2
TGTGCCAGCAGCTCCTGGGGGGTCTATGGCTACACCTTC
CASSSWGVYGYTF
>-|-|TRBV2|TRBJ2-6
TGTGCCAGCAGCTCGGACATAACTGGGGCCAACGTCCTGACTTTC
CASSSDITGANVLTF
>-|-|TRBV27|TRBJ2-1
TGTGCCAGCAGCCTCCGGGTCTCTACGCTGCAGTTCTTC
CASSLRVSTLQFF
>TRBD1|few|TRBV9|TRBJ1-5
TGTGCCAGCAGCGTCGGGACAGAGACCAATCAGCCCCAGCATTTT
CASSVGTETNQPQHF
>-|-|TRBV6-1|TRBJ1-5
TGTGCCAGCAGTGACCCTACAACAGGGAGTCAGCCCCAGCATTTT
CASSDPTTGSQPQHF
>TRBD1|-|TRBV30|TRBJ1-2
TGTGCCTGGAAACGGGGACAGGATAACTATGGCTACACCTTC
CAWKRGQDNYGYTF
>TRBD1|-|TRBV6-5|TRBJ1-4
TGTGCCTCAGGGACAGGGGTTGAAAAACTGTTTTTT
CASGTGVEKLFF
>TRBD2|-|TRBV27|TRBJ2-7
TGTGCCAGCAGTACCCAGCGGGGGACCCACTACGAGCAGTACTTC
CASSTQRGTHYEQYF
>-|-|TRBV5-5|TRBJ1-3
TGTGCCAGCAGCTTACAGGCTCCAGACTCTGGAAACACCATATATTTT
CASSLQAPDSGNTIYF
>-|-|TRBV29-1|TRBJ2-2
TGCAGCGTTGAAGCACAGGGTGGGACCGGGGAGCTGTTTTTT
CSVEAQGGTGELFF
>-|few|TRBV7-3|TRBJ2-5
TGTGCCAGCAGCTTCAACGGGGGTTCGGAGACCCAGTACTTC
CASSFNGGSETQYF
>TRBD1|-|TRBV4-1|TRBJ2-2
TGCGCCAGCAGGCCGATGACAGGGGGTGGGAACACCGGGGAGCTGTTTTTT
CASRPMTGGGNTGELFF
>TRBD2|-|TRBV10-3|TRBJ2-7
TGTGCCATCAGTGAGACTAGCGGGACCTACGAGCAGTACTTC
CAISETSGTYEQYF
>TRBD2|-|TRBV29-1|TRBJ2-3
TGCAGCGTTGAAGGGTGGGCTAGCGGGAGCTGGGATACGCAGTATTTT
CSVEGWASGSWDTQYF